The clone carrying this T cell receptor beta chain was picked up a small number of times. This sample is part of a study of blood T cell repertoires in COVID-19. As for the study in general: Samples came from the United States, Italy and Spain, spanning acute and convalescent COVID-19. Sample material is recorded as cDNA or gDNA derived from T cells, B-cell-depleted T cells, or PBMCs.

As handled by the study authors: Counts of nucleated cells, estimated from reference gene primer amplification, were obtained. Sequencing used immunoSEQ multiplex PCR; TCRdb keeps in-frame clones, though not all of them. That table gives V, J and clone size, and the DNA gave D and trimming. The table includes 200,000 or so clones, approximately 79% detected once. Germline values: CDR1 SGHRS, CDR2 YFSETQ. The CDR3 totals 15 residues. V was pared by 5 bases and J by 6 bases, with 9 bases of the junction left unmatched. The rearrangement links TRBV5-1 to TRBJ2-3, with 10 bases matching TRBD1. The receptor's source is a man aged 55 to 70 with active or convalescent COVID-19. The sequenced sample consisted of peripheral blood. CDR3 protein: CASRPGTGDVDTQYF. The CDR3 DNA is TGCGCCAGCAGGCCCGGGACAGGGGATGTGGATACGCAGTATTTT.